The entry below gives a single T cell receptor beta chain sequence along with its context. The antigen remains unidentified. The sample comes from a study of regulatory T cells in long-lasting Graves disease. Time point here: persistent/refractory GD, antithyroid drugs over 5 years with positive TRAb. From PBMCs, RNA was extracted and then used to make the TCR library. The authors built TCR beta libraries using iRepertoire HTBI primers and Arm-PCR of CDR3 regions. TCRdb re-called the multiplex PCR reads with MiXCR, one entry per CDR3 protein. The profile shows approximately 500,000 distinct CDR3 sequences, roughly 21% of them singletons. Germline CDR1 and CDR2: LNHDA and SQIVND (reference sequence). This CDR3 has 14 residues. V dropped 6 bases and J dropped 4; count of bases not matched to a gene: 4. Study outcomes and limitations: Favored usage of TRBV28, TRBJ1-2 and TRBJ2-5 was recorded in persistent disease.

The sample in question was peripheral blood mononuclear cells (PBMCs), obtained when the disease was refractory, from a patient treated with antithyroid drugs. This chain connects TRBV19 to TRBJ1-4; 8 nucleotides align to TRBD1. The clonotype originates from a female donor with Graves disease. The chain's CDR3 is CASSPDRVNEKLFF. CDR3 bases: TGTGCCAGTAGCCCGGACAGGGTTAATGAAAAACTGTTTTTT.